Sequencing of this TCR beta chain was carried out in a study of T cell changes during pregnancy in multiple sclerosis. Profiled with immunoSEQ multiplex PCR; TCRdb holds only in-frame clones, not every one. The sample includes 35,000 to 45,000 clones, about 93% of them seen just once. Germline V gives CDR1 MDHEN, CDR2 SYDVKM. The CDR3 runs 15 residues. V shed 3 bases and J 2 bases; nucleotides not matched to a gene: 2. This chain joins TRBV28 and TRBJ2-3; 10 nucleotides line up with TRBD1. The material sequenced was CD4+ T cells from peripheral blood mononuclear cells, taken in the third trimester of pregnancy. This TCR was sampled from a female donor with multiple sclerosis, enrolled in a pregnancy study. The CDR3 region has the DNA TGTGCCAGCAGTTTGGGGACAGGGGCCACAGATACGCAGTATTTT. The encoded protein is CASSLGTGATDTQYF.